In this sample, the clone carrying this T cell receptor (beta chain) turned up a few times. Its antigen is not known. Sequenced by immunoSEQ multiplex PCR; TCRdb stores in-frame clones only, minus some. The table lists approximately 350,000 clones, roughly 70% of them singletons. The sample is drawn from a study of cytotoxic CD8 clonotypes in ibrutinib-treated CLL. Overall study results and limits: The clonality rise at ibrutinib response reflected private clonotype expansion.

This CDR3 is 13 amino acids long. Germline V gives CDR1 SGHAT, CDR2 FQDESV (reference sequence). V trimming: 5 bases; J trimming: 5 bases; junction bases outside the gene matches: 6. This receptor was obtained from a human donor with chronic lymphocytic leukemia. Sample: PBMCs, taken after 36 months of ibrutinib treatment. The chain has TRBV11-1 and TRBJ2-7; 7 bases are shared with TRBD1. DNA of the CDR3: TGTGCCAGCAGCCCTGACAGGGACCACGAGCAGTACTTC. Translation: CASSPDRDHEQYF. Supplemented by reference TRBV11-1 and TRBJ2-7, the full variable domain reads EAEVAQSPRYKITEKSQAVAFWCDPISGHATLYWYRQILGQGPELLVQFQDESVVDDSQLPKDRFSAERLKGVDSTLKIQPAELGDSAMYLCASSPDRDHEQYFGPGTRLTVT.